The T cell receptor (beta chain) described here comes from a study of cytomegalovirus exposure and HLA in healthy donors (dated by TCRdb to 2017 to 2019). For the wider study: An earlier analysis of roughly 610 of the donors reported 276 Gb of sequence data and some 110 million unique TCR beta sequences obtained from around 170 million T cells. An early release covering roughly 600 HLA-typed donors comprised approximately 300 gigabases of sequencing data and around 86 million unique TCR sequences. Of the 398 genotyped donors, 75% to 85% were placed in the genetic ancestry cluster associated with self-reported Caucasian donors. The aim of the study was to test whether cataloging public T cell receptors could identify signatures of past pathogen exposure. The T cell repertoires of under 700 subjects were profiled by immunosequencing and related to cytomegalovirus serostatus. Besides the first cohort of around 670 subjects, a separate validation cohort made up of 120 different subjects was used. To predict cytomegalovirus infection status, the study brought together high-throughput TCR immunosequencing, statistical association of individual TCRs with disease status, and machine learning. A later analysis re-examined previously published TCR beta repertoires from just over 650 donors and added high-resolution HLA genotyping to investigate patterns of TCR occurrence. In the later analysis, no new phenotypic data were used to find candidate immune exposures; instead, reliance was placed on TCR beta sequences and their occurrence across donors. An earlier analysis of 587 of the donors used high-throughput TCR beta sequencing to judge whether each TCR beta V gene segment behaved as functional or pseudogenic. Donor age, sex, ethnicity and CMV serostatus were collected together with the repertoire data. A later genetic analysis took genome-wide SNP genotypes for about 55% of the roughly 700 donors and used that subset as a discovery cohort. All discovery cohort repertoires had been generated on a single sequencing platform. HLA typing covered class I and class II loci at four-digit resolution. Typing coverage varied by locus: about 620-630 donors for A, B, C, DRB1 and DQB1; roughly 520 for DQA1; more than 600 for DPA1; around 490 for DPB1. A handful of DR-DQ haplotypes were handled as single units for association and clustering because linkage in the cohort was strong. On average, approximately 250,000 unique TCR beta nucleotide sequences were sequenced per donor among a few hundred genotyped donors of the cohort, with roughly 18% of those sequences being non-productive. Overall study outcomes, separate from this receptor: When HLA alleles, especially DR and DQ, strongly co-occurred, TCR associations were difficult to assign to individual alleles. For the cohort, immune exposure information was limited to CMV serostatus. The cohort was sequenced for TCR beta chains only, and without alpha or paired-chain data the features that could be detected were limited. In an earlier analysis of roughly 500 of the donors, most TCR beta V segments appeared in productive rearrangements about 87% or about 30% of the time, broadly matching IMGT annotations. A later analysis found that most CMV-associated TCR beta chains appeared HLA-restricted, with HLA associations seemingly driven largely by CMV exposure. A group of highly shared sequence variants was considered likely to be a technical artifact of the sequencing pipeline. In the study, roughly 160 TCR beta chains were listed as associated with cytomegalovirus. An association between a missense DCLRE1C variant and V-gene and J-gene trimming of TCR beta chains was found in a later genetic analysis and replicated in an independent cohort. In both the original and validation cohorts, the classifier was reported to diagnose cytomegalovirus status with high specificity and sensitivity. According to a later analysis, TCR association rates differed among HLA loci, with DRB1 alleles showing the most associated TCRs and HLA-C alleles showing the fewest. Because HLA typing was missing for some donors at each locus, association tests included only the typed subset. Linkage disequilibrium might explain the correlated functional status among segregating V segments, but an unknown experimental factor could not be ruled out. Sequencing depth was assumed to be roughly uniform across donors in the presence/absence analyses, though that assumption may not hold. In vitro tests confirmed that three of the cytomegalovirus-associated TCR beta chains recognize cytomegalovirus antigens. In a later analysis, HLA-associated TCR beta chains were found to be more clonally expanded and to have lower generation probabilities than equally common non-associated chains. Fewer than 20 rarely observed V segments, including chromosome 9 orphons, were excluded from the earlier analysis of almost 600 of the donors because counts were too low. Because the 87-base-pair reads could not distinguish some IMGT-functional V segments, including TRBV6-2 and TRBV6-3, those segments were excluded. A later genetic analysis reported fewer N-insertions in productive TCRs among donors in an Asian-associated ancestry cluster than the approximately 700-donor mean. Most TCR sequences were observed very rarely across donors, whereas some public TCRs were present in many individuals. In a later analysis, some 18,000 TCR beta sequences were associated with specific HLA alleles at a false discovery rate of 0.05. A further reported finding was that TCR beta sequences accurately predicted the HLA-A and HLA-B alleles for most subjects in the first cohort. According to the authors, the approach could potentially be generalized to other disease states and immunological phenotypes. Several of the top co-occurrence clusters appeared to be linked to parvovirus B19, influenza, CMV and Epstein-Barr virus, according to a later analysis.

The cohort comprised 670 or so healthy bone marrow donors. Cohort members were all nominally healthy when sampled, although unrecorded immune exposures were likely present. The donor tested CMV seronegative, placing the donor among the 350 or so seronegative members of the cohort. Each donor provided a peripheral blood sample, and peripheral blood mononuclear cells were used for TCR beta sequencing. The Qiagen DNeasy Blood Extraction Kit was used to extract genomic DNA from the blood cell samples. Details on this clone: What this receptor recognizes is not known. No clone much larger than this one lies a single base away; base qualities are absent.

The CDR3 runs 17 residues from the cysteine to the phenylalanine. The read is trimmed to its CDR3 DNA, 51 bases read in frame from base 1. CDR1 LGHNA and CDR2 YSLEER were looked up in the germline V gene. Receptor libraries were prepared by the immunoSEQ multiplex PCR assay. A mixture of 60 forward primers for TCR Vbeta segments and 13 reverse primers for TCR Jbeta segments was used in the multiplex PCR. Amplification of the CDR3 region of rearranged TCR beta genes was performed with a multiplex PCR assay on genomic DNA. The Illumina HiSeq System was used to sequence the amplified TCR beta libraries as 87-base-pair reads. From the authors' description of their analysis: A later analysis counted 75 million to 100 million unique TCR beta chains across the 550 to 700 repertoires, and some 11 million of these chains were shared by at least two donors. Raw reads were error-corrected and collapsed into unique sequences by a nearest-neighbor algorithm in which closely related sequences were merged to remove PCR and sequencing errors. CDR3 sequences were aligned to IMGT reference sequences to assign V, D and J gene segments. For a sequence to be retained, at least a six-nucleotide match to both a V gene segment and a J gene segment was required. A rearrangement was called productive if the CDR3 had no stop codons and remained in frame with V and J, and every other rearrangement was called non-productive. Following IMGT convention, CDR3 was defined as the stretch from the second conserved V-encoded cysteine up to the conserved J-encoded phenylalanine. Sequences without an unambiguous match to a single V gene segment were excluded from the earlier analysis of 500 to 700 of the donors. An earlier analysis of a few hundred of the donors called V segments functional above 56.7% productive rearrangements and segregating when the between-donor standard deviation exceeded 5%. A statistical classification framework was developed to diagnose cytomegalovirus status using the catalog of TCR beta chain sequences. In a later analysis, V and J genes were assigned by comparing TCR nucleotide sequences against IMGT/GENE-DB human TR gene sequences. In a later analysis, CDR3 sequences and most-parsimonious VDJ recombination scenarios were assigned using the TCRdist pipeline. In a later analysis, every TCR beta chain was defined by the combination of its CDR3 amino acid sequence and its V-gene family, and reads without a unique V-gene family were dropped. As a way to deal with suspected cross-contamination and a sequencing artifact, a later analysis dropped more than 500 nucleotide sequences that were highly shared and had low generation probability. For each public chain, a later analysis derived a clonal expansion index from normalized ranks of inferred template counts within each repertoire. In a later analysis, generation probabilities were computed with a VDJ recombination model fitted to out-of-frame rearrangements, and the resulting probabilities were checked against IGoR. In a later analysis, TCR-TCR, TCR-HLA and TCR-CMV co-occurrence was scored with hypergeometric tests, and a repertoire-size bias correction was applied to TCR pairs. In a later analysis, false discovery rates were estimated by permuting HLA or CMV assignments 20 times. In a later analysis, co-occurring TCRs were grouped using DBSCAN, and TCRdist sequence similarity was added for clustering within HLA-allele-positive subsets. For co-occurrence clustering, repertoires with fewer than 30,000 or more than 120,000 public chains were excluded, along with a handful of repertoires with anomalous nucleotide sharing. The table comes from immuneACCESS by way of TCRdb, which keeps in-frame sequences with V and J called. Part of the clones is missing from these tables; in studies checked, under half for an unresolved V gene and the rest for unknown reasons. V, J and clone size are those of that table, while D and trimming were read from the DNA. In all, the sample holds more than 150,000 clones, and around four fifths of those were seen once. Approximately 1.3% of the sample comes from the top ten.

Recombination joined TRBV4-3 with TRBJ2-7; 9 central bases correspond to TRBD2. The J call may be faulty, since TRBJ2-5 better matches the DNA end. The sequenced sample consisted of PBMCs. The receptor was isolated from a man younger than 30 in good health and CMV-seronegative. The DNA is TGCGCCAGCAGCCAAGAGGGGACGAGCGGGGGGTTGGAGACCCAGTACTTC. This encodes CASSQEGTSGGLETQYF.